This T cell receptor beta chain is from a study of blood T cell repertoires in COVID-19. Each participant's cohort was designated according to participant-reported clinical history. Germline assignment: CDR1 SGHRS and CDR2 YFSETQ. The CDR3 loop spans 13 amino acids. V was shortened by 0 bases and J by 7 bases, with 8 bases between the two germline ends. The method was immunoSEQ multiplex PCR; TCRdb's version includes in-frame clones alone and lacks a portion of them. The table lists some 190,000 clones, around 83% of them singletons. The V gene is TRBV5-1, the J gene TRBJ2-1; no reliable D call. The sequence was collected from a woman in her forties in a cohort exposed to, infected with or recovered from COVID-19 (not recorded which). Sequenced input: PBMCs or T cells enriched from blood (not recorded which). CDR3 sequence (DNA): TGCGCCAGCAGCTTGGCTCGTATTAATGAGCAGTTCTTC. Translating it yields CASSLARINEQFF.